Below, 8 T cell receptor beta chains from the same sample are listed, as sequenced in a study of human T cells and chemical hapten exposure. TCRdb reprocessed the RACE reads with MiXCR, giving one entry per CDR3 protein. The sample lists some 110,000 distinct CDR3 sequences, about 12% seen once, with over 1.1% in the top ten. The time point is: patch test 1, 2 weeks after DPC sensitization. Treatment meaning: therapeutic diphenylcyclopropenone sensitization with weekly scalp DPC. The sequences come from whole blood, collected in connection with sensitization to the hapten diphenylcyclopropenone (DPC). Receptors were obtained from a woman in her fifties or sixties with alopecia areata. Some clones in this sample may be carry-over from other donors' samples.

This clonotype has more than one count but fewer than ten. The J gene is TRBJ2-2, the V gene TRBV4-3; perhaps TRBD1 as D (6 bases). This CDR3 has 14 residues. Trimming stripped 6 bases from V and 4 bases from J, with 12 bases between. Germline V gene data show CDR1 as LGHNA and CDR2 as YSLEER. CDR3 bases: TGCGCCAGCAGGGCAGACAGGTTCACCGGGGAGCTGTTTTTT. As protein: CASRADRFTGELFF.

This clonotype was picked up many times. The chain recombines TRBV20-1 with TRBJ1-4; weak D call: TRBD1 (6 bases). Looked up from germline, CDR1 is DFQATT and CDR2 is SNEGSKA (reference sequence). The CDR3 consists of 14 residues. V was shortened by 6 bases and J by 8 bases, with 19 bases between the two germline ends. The CDR3 loop reads CSAPLGGAGEKLFF. As DNA, the CDR3 is TGCAGTGCACCTCTGGGGGGCGCGGGGGAAAAACTGTTTTTT.

There are many counts of this clonotype. This rearrangement joins TRBV6-2 or TRBV6-3 to TRBJ2-1; either TRBD1 or TRBD2 may supply D (6 bases each). V shed 11 bases and J shed 3 bases, with 11 bases lying between them. This CDR3 has 12 amino acids. Germline CDR1 reads MNHEY; CDR2 reads SVGEGT. The CDR3 spells CAGGDNYNEQFF. CDR3 DNA: TGTGCCGGCGGGGACAACTACAATGAGCAGTTCTTC.

The chain has TRBV6-5 and TRBJ2-7; either TRBD1 or TRBD2 may fit D (5 bases each). Germline lookup yields CDR1 MNHEY and CDR2 SVGAGI. The CDR3 is made up of 14 amino acids. Trimming cost V 10 bases and J 3 bases, with 19 bases left between them. The CDR3 sequence is CATERGWGYYEQYF. The CDR3 DNA is TGTGCCACCGAGCGAGGATGGGGGTACTACGAGCAGTACTTC.

This clonotype was recorded many times. J is TRBJ2-3 and V is TRBV5-1; D is undetermined. V was clipped by 4 bases and J by 4 bases, with 13 bases between them. The CDR3 length is 14 residues. Germline loops: CDR1 SGHRS, CDR2 YFSETQ. The CDR3 loop reads CASSGALYADTQYF. The DNA for the CDR3 is TGCGCCAGCAGCGGAGCACTATATGCAGATACGCAGTATTTT.

The chain couples TRBV5-1 to TRBJ1-4, with D unresolved. Per germline, CDR1 SGHRS and CDR2 YFSETQ. The CDR3 spans 15 residues. Trimming left V 2 bases short and J 5 bases short, with 13 bases between. The CDR3 loop reads CASSLDGLENEKLFF. CDR3 coding DNA: TGCGCCAGCAGCTTAGATGGGTTGGAGAATGAAAAACTGTTTTTT.

The CDR3 region is CASSGANTEAFF. The DNA of the CDR3 is TGTGCCAGCTCGGGAGCGAACACTGAAGCTTTCTTT. J is TRBJ1-1 and V is TRBV18; no clear D. V was clipped by 6 bases and J by 1 base, with 6 bases between them. CDR1 and CDR2 (germline): KGHSH, LQKENI. The CDR3 sequence is 12 residues long.

This clonotype was picked up a small number of times. The chain couples TRBV5-1 to TRBJ2-3, with TRBD1 matching 10 bases. The CDR3 extends over 17 amino acids. Trimming cost V 4 bases and J 4 bases; bases outside gene matches: 12. CDR1 and CDR2 from the germline V gene are SGHRS and YFSETQ. This CDR3 reads CASSGNPGTGVADTQYF. CDR3 DNA: TGCGCCAGCAGCGGAAACCCCGGGACAGGGGTGGCAGATACGCAGTATTTT.